This entry lists 2 T cell receptor beta chains sequenced from one sample in a study of T cells in Graves' hyperthyroidism and ophthalmopathy. Researchers amplified the TCR beta CDR3 regions from RNA transcripts. The TCR CDR3 was amplified in a first-round RT-PCR using the HTBI primer set. One entry per CDR3 protein results from TCRdb running MiXCR on the multiplex PCR reads. Of about 460,000 distinct CDR3 sequences listed, around a fifth were seen once; the top ten hold around 54%. The sequenced sample consisted of blood. All receptors derive from a woman in her 70s with Graves' ophthalmopathy.

The chain employs TRBV9 and TRBJ2-1; a possible D gene is TRBD2 (6 bases). Germline CDR1 reads SGDLS; CDR2 reads YYNGEE. V gave up 2 bases and J gave up 0 bases, with 12 bases separating them. The CDR3 spans 16 residues. The CDR3 DNA follows: TGTGCCAGCAGCGTCAGCGGGCGAAGCTCCTACAATGAGCAGTTCTTC. Translating it yields CASSVSGRSSYNEQFF.

The rearrangement joins TRBV24-1 to TRBJ2-1; 7 bases line up with TRBD2. CDR3 length: 16 amino acids. With V trimmed by 4 bases and J by 10 bases, 15 bases remained unmatched. Germline assignment: CDR1 KGHDR and CDR2 SFDVKD. Here the CDR3 reads CATSEEGLGGSGEQFF. DNA of the CDR3: TGTGCCACCAGTGAAGAGGGACTGGGGGGGTCGGGGGAGCAGTTCTTC.